The entry below gives a single T cell receptor beta chain sequence along with its context. Some 34,000 genome equivalents of blood DNA were amplified for TRB. The data derive from a study of T cell clusters in autoimmune cytopenias. One tube held mixed TRB-A and TRB-B primer pools for touch-down PCR. TCRdb re-analyzed the multiplex PCR reads; it lists each CDR3 protein once, without DNA. This sample contains some 12,000 distinct CDR3 sequences. The CDR3 contains 15 residues. Germline CDR1 is MDHEN and CDR2 is SYDVKM. J is TRBJ2-1 and V is TRBV28; the D gene TCRdb calls, TRBD1, cannot be checked with no DNA. The source is a human donor with an autoimmune cytopenia or autoimmune hepatitis (not recorded which). Sequencing used peripheral blood. The CDR3 is CASSLLAAGGNEQFF.